Listed below are T cell receptor beta chains from one sample, sequenced in a study of T cell responses to AZD1222 COVID-19 vaccine. Libraries were prepared by immunoSEQ multiplex PCR; TCRdb keeps only in-frame clonotypes and omits some of them. The top ten hold 1.6% of the sample, which has around 190,000 clones, approximately 94% seen once. This specimen was peripheral blood, taken 28 days after the second AZD1222 dose. The receptors stem from an adult who received the AZD1222 COVID-19 vaccine. Each CDR3 is given with its conserved first and last residue. Expanded clones get a size class; other rows say once, few or many, or leave the size out.

J gene: TRBJ2-1; V gene: TRBV19; clone size: .; CDR3 protein: CASSMTSDLSSYNEQFF
J gene: TRBJ1-3; V gene: TRBV16; clone size: .; CDR3 protein: CASSQSKDRGRWLGTIYF
J gene: TRBJ2-5; V gene: TRBV4-1; clone size: once; CDR3 protein: CASSFEETQYF
J gene: TRBJ1-1; V gene: TRBV29-1; clone size: .; CDR3 protein: CSATRQGRSTEAFF
J gene: TRBJ1-5; V gene: TRBV2; clone size: .; CDR3 protein: CASSVPRGDSNQPQHF
J gene: TRBJ1-1; V gene: TRBV2; clone size: few; CDR3 protein: CASSRDRGYTEAFF
J gene: TRBJ1-1; V gene: TRBV5-1; clone size: .; CDR3 protein: CASSLGGLSNTEAFF
J gene: TRBJ1-6; V gene: TRBV6-5; clone size: .; CDR3 protein: CASSYSDRTSGPLHF
J gene: TRBJ1-1; V gene: TRBV16; clone size: few; CDR3 protein: CASSSSTFTGDEAFF
J gene: TRBJ1-2; V gene: TRBV6-5; clone size: .; CDR3 protein: CASSSHPGGANYGYTF
J gene: TRBJ2-3; V gene: TRBV5-1; clone size: .; CDR3 protein: CASSLFPGQGATDTQYF
J gene: TRBJ1-3; V gene: TRBV18; clone size: .; CDR3 protein: CASSPRDREKLGNTIYF
J gene: TRBJ2-1; V gene: TRBV27; clone size: .; CDR3 protein: CANRRGTSDEQFF
J gene: TRBJ2-1; V gene: TRBV7-6; clone size: .; CDR3 protein: CASSHYNEQFF
J gene: TRBJ1-1; V gene: TRBV4-1; clone size: .; CDR3 protein: CASSHQTGVTEAFF
J gene: TRBJ2-7; V gene: TRBV5-1; clone size: .; CDR3 protein: CASSLEASGYDEQYF
J gene: TRBJ1-3; V gene: TRBV19; clone size: .; CDR3 protein: CASLDRAGGNTIYF
J gene: TRBJ1-1; V gene: TRBV19; clone size: .; CDR3 protein: CASSRFNTEAFF
J gene: TRBJ2-3; V gene: TRBV6-5; clone size: .; CDR3 protein: CASGGLGMVPDTQYF
J gene: TRBJ2-3; V gene: TRBV28; clone size: .; CDR3 protein: CASSGAGTQYF
J gene: TRBJ1-4; V gene: TRBV23-1; clone size: .; CDR3 protein: CASSQSKKLFF
J gene: TRBJ2-3; V gene: TRBV3-1/TRBV3-2; clone size: .; CDR3 protein: CASGGTSGPDTQYF
J gene: TRBJ2-3; V gene: TRBV6-2/TRBV6-3; clone size: .; CDR3 protein: CASSSRGAEDTQYF
J gene: TRBJ1-5; V gene: TRBV5-6; clone size: .; CDR3 protein: CASSSWLRQLNQPQHF
J gene: TRBJ2-1; V gene: TRBV12-3/TRBV12-4; clone size: .; CDR3 protein: CASSRSRNEQFF
J gene: TRBJ1-5; V gene: TRBV19; clone size: .; CDR3 protein: CASKEIGGNQPQHF
J gene: TRBJ1-5; V gene: TRBV27; clone size: .; CDR3 protein: CASRLYINQPQHF
J gene: TRBJ1-2; V gene: TRBV12-3/TRBV12-4; clone size: .; CDR3 protein: CASSWGGYGYTF
J gene: TRBJ2-2; V gene: TRBV7-3; clone size: .; CDR3 protein: CASSLTSGELFF
J gene: TRBJ2-3; V gene: TRBV27; clone size: .; CDR3 protein: CASSPSSGSGTDTQYF
J gene: TRBJ2-1; V gene: TRBV28; clone size: .; CDR3 protein: CASSLYGIGPDGNEQFF
J gene: TRBJ1-2; V gene: TRBV12-3/TRBV12-4; clone size: .; CDR3 protein: CASNFPGEDGYTF
J gene: TRBJ2-7; V gene: TRBV5-1; clone size: once; CDR3 protein: CASSLAPDSNYEQYF
J gene: TRBJ2-1; V gene: TRBV19; clone size: .; CDR3 protein: CASSITRGLGYEQFF
J gene: TRBJ1-1; V gene: TRBV29-1; clone size: .; CDR3 protein: CSVGMMNTEAFF
J gene: TRBJ2-2; V gene: TRBV27; clone size: .; CDR3 protein: CASSFDPNTGELFF
J gene: TRBJ1-2; V gene: TRBV19; clone size: .; CDR3 protein: CASSGGYGYTF
J gene: TRBJ2-2; V gene: TRBV4-3; clone size: .; CDR3 protein: CASSLQGRSTGELFF
J gene: TRBJ2-7; V gene: TRBV9; clone size: .; CDR3 protein: CASSVDTGGPEQYF
J gene: TRBJ1-3; V gene: TRBV12-3/TRBV12-4; clone size: .; CDR3 protein: CASSTGDRRTIYF
J gene: TRBJ1-1; V gene: TRBV24-1; clone size: once; CDR3 protein: CATRFGGSDTEAFF
J gene: TRBJ1-4; V gene: TRBV21-1; clone size: .; CDR3 protein: CASSSPLQGLRIF
J gene: TRBJ1-3; V gene: TRBV6-5; clone size: .; CDR3 protein: CASFGNTIYF
J gene: TRBJ2-7; V gene: TRBV3-1/TRBV3-2; clone size: .; CDR3 protein: CASSQVLGQSYEQYF
J gene: TRBJ1-5; V gene: TRBV21-1; clone size: .; CDR3 protein: CASRRGNREGSNQPQHF
J gene: TRBJ2-3; V gene: TRBV6-5; clone size: .; CDR3 protein: CASSYSGRYPDTQYF
J gene: TRBJ1-3; V gene: TRBV4-1; clone size: .; CDR3 protein: CASSYGPISGNTIYF
J gene: TRBJ2-2; V gene: TRBV27; clone size: .; CDR3 protein: CASSPYMDTGELFF
J gene: TRBJ1-5; V gene: TRBV19; clone size: .; CDR3 protein: CASSIRRLDSNQPQHF
J gene: TRBJ2-3; V gene: TRBV2; clone size: .; CDR3 protein: CASGGIGLSTDTQYF
J gene: TRBJ2-7; V gene: TRBV7-8; clone size: .; CDR3 protein: CASSPASGSLMGHEQYF
J gene: TRBJ1-1; V gene: TRBV7-9; clone size: .; CDR3 protein: CASSLNRGETEAFF
J gene: TRBJ1-5; V gene: TRBV2; clone size: few; CDR3 protein: CASSDEGLSNQPQHF
J gene: TRBJ1-3; V gene: TRBV5-1; clone size: once; CDR3 protein: CASSLRVAGSSGNTIYF
J gene: TRBJ2-7; V gene: TRBV15; clone size: .; CDR3 protein: CATSRDEGLTYEQYF
J gene: TRBJ2-3; V gene: TRBV7-2; clone size: .; CDR3 protein: CASSLAQASGGSTDTQYF
J gene: TRBJ2-1; V gene: TRBV4-1; clone size: .; CDR3 protein: CASSPAGQGRYNEQFF